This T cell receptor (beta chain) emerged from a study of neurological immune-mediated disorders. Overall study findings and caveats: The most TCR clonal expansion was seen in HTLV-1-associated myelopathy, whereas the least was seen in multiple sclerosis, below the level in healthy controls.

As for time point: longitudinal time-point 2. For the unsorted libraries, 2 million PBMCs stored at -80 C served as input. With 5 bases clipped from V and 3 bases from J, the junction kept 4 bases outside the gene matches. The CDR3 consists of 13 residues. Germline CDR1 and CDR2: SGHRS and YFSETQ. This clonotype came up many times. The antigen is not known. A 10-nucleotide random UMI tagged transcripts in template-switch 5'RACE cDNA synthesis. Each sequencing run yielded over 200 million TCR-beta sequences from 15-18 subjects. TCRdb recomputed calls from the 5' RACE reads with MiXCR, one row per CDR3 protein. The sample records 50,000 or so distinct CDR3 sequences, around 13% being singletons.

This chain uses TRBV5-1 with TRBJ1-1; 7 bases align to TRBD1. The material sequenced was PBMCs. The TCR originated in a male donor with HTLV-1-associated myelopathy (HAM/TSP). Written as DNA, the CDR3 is TGCGCCAGCAGGGGGACAGAGGACACTGAAGCTTTCTTT. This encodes CASRGTEDTEAFF.